This passage covers 31 T cell receptor beta chains from one sample sequenced in a study of T cells expressing NK-cell markers. TCRdb reprocessed the 5' RACE reads and stores each CDR3 protein as one record, lacking DNA. The sample data list a few hundred thousand distinct CDR3 sequences. Sequenced input: blood T cells: a sorted CD56 or NKG2C T cell subset, CD4+ or CD8+ T cells, or bulk PBMC T cells (not recorded which). These receptors came from a man between 18 and 35 years old in good health.

The chain is built from TRBV12-3 or TRBV12-4 and TRBJ2-7. This CDR3 contains 12 residues. CDR3: CASSFGDGEQYF.

The rearrangement joins TRBV19 to TRBJ2-3. From germline, CDR1 is LNHDA and CDR2 SQIVND (reference sequence). The CDR3 loop spans 14 amino acids. CDR3 residues: CASSMIGGTDTQYF.

The CDR3 reads CASSLGQGGRESNQPQHF. The chain combines TRBV12-3 or TRBV12-4 with TRBJ1-5; TCRdb's D gene call, TRBD1, goes unchecked for lack of DNA. The CDR3 runs to 18 residues.

This chain connects TRBV5-1 to TRBJ2-3; TCRdb's D gene call, TRBD1, goes unchecked for lack of DNA. CDR3 size: 15 residues. The germline V gene encodes CDR1 SGHRS and CDR2 YFSETQ. CDR3 residues: CASKKQGASTDTQYF. Filled out from reference TRBV5-1 and TRBJ2-3, the complete variable domain reads KAGVTQTPRYLIKTRGQQVTLSCSPISGHRSVSWYQQTPGQGLQFLFEYFSETQRNKGNFPGRFSGRQFSNSRSEMNVSTLELGDSALYLCASKKQGASTDTQYFGPGTRLTVL.

The gene calls are TRBV12-3 or TRBV12-4 and TRBJ2-3; TCRdb gives TRBD2 as the D gene, but with no DNA this cannot be confirmed. The CDR3 contains 16 residues. The CDR3 sequence: CASGPGTSGLGDTQYF.

The chain combines TRBV12-3 or TRBV12-4 with TRBJ2-7; TCRdb's D call of TRBD2 is untestable without DNA. The CDR3 is 12 amino acids. The CDR3 protein is CASSSGGYEQYF.

V is TRBV29-1 and J is TRBJ2-2; the TCRdb call, TRBD2, lacks DNA for checking. Looked up from germline, CDR1 is SQVTM and CDR2 is ANQGSEA. The CDR3 has 15 residues. CDR3 region: CSVSMAHAHTGELFF.

J is TRBJ1-2 and V is TRBV20-1; TCRdb picks TRBD1, but there is no DNA to check that call. This CDR3 contains 14 residues. Looked up from germline, CDR1 is DFQATT and CDR2 is SNEGSKA (reference sequence). The CDR3: CSARGPGGYYGYTF.

This chain connects TRBV21-1 to TRBJ2-2; the D gene TCRdb calls, TRBD1, cannot be checked with no DNA. TRBV21-1 counts as a pseudogene. There are 16 residues in the CDR3. The CDR3 protein is CASSKIRAGGGGELFF.

This chain links TRBV19 with TRBJ2-7; TCRdb lists TRBD2, though no DNA is available to test this call. The CDR3 spans 14 residues. The germline CDR1 and CDR2 sequences are LNHDA and SQIVND (reference sequence). CDR3 amino acids: CASSIGTSGYEQYF.

The rearrangement joins TRBV20-1 to TRBJ2-6. CDR3 length: 16 amino acids. Germline loops: CDR1 DFQATT, CDR2 SNEGSKA (reference sequence). CDR3 sequence reads: CSAISPQGSGANVLTF.

This chain connects TRBV6-1 to TRBJ2-1; there is no DNA to check the TCRdb D call of TRBD2. The CDR3 totals 15 residues. CDR1 is MNHNS, CDR2 SASEGT, per germline. This CDR3 reads CASTPTGLASNEQFF.

The chain uses TRBV6-1 and TRBJ1-2; TCRdb selects TRBD1, and the lack of DNA leaves this call unchecked. Germline CDR1 MNHNS, CDR2 SASEGT. This CDR3 region has 13 residues. The chain's CDR3 is CASTWGANYGYTF.

V and J are TRBV25-1 and TRBJ1-5. Germline CDR1 is MGHDK and CDR2 is SYGVNS. This CDR3 is 15 amino acids long. This CDR3 is CASSEYTLGLGPQHF.

The chain recombines TRBV12-3 or TRBV12-4 with TRBJ2-1. The CDR3 length is 11 residues. The CDR3 region is CASSAYGVQFF.

The chain joins TRBV4-3 to TRBJ1-1. The CDR3 totals 15 residues. Germline CDR1 and CDR2: LGHNA and YSLEER. The CDR3 region is CASSQGRNSGSEAFF.

The chain uses TRBV21-1 and TRBJ2-1; TCRdb gives TRBD2 as the D gene, but with no DNA this cannot be confirmed. TRBV21-1 is given as a pseudogene. This CDR3 has 19 residues. The CDR3 loop is CASSKVSRSSGASYNEQFF.

This chain joins TRBV6-5 and TRBJ2-5; TCRdb lists TRBD2, though no DNA is available to test this call. This CDR3 has 16 residues. Germline V CDR1 and CDR2: MNHEY, SVGAGI. CDR3 amino acids: CASSLGTSGRGETQYF.

The chain uses TRBV5-1 and TRBJ2-5; TCRdb calls TRBD1, which cannot be checked without DNA. CDR1 and CDR2 (germline): SGHRS, YFSETQ. This CDR3 contains 15 residues. CDR3 loop: CASSSGRGGEETQYF.

V usage is TRBV13 and J usage is TRBJ2-5; the D gene TCRdb calls, TRBD2, cannot be checked with no DNA. Germline assignment: CDR1 PRHDT and CDR2 FYEKMQ (reference sequence). This CDR3 contains 14 residues. The CDR3 loop is CASSLVGTSGTQYF.

This chain connects TRBV6-5 to TRBJ2-3; TCRdb reports TRBD1, a call that lacks DNA to check it against. The CDR3 length is 14 residues. From germline, CDR1 is MNHEY and CDR2 SVGAGI. The chain's CDR3 is CASSYGQGTDTQYF.

The chain has TRBV9 and TRBJ2-1; the TCRdb call, TRBD1, lacks DNA for checking. CDR1 is SGDLS and CDR2 is YYNGEE in the germline V gene. The CDR3 consists of 16 residues. CDR3 protein: CASSLPGAGGDNEQFF.

The chain joins TRBV7-2 to TRBJ2-1; the TCRdb call, TRBD2, lacks DNA for checking. This CDR3 contains 16 residues. CDR1 is SGHTA, CDR2 FQGNSA, per germline. CDR3 amino acids: CASSPGLARTYNEQFF.

The rearrangement joins TRBV10-2 to TRBJ2-7; the TRBD1 assignment by TCRdb is unverifiable without DNA. Germline V gives CDR1 WSHSY, CDR2 SAAADI. This CDR3 region has 15 residues. CDR3 amino acids: CASSPAGTGSYEQYF.

The rearrangement joins TRBV4-1 to TRBJ2-1; TCRdb's assignment of TRBD2 cannot be checked, as there is no DNA. The CDR3 is 15 amino acids. Per the germline V gene, CDR1 is MGHRA and CDR2 is YSYEKL. CDR3 protein: CASSPASGRRGGQFF.

The chain joins TRBV29-1 to TRBJ2-5; lacking DNA, the TRBD2 call made by TCRdb goes unchecked. Germline V gene data show CDR1 as SQVTM and CDR2 as ANQGSEA. The CDR3 has 12 amino acids. The CDR3 reads CSVVPSLETQYF. Using reference TRBV29-1 and TRBJ2-5 for the parts outside the CDR3, the full variable domain is SAVISQKPSRDICQRGTSLTIQCQVDSQVTMMFWYRQQPGQSLTLIATANQGSEATYESGFVIDKFPISRPNLTFSTLTVSNMSPEDSSIYLCSVVPSLETQYFGPGTRLLVL.

The chain has TRBV12-3 or TRBV12-4 and TRBJ2-2; without DNA, the TCRdb call of TRBD1 cannot be checked. The CDR3 loop spans 15 amino acids. CDR3 region: CASTGDRAWTGELFF.

V gene TRBV15 combines with J gene TRBJ2-2. The CDR3 contains 13 residues. Germline V CDR1 and CDR2: LNHNV, YYDKDF (reference sequence). The CDR3 sequence is CATSAILAGELFF.

The V and J genes are TRBV20-1 and TRBJ2-1; TCRdb indicates TRBD2, and absent DNA this call remains unverified. Per germline, CDR1 DFQATT and CDR2 SNEGSKA (reference sequence). The CDR3 runs 15 residues. The CDR3 reads CSAYGGTSGFNEQFF.

This chain joins TRBV7-9 and TRBJ1-2; checking the TCRdb D call of TRBD1 is not possible without DNA. This CDR3 has 13 amino acids. Germline CDR1 reads SEHNR; CDR2 reads FQNEAQ (reference sequence). The CDR3 region is CASSLGRGNGYTF.

The CDR3 loop reads CSAKVRGSESRYEQYF. The V and J genes are TRBV20-1 and TRBJ2-7; TCRdb reports TRBD1, a call that lacks DNA to check it against. Germline V gives CDR1 DFQATT, CDR2 SNEGSKA (reference sequence). The CDR3 has 16 residues.